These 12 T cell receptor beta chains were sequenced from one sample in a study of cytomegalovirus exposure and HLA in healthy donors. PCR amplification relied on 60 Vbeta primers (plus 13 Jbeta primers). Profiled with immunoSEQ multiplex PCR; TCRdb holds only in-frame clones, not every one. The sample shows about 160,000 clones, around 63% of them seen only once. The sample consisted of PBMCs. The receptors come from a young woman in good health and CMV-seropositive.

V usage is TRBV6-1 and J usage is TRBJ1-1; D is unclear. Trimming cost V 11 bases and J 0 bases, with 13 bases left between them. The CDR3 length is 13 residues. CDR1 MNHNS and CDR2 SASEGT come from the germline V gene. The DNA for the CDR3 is TGTGCCGGTACCTACTTTATGAACACTGAAGCTTTCTTT. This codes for CAGTYFMNTEAFF.

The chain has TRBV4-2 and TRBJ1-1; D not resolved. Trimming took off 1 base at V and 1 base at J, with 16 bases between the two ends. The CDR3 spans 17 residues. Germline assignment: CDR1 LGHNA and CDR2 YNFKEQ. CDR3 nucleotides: TGTGCCAGCAGCCAAGGCCAGACTACCTTGGGGAACACTGAAGCTTTCTTT. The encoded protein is CASSQGQTTLGNTEAFF.

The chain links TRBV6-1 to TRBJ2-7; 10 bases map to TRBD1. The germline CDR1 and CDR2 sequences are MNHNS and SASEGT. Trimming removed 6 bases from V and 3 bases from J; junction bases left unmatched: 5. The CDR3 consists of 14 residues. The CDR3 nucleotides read TGTGCCAGCAGGGGGACAGGGGAAAGCTACGAGCAGTACTTC. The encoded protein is CASRGTGESYEQYF.

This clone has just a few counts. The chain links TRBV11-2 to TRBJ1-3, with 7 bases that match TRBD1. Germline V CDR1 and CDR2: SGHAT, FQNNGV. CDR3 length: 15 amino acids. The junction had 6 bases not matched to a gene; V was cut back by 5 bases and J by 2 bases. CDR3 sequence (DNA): TGTGCCAGCAGCCAACAGGGGTTAACTGGAAACACCATATATTTT. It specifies CASSQQGLTGNTIYF.

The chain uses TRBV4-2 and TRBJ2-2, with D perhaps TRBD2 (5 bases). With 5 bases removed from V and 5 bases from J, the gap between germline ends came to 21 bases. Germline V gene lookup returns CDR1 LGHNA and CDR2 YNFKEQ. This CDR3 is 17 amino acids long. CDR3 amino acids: CASSSSGSEVWTGELFF. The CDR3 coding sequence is TGTGCCAGCAGCTCAAGCGGATCTGAGGTTTGGACCGGGGAGCTGTTTTTT.

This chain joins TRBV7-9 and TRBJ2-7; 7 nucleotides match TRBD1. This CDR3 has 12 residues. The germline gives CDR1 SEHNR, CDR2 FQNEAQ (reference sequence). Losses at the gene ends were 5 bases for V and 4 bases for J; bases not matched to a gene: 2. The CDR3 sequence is CASSRDRYEQYF. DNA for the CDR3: TGTGCCAGCAGCCGGGACAGATACGAGCAGTACTTC.

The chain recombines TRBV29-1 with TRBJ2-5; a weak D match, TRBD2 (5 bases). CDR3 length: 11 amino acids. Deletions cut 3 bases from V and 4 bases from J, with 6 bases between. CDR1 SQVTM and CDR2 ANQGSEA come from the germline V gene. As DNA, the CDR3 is TGCAGCGTTGAGGGAGTAGAGACCCAGTACTTC. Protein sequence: CSVEGVETQYF. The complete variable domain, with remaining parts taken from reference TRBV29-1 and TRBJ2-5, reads SAVISQKPSRDICQRGTSLTIQCQVDSQVTMMFWYRQQPGQSLTLIATANQGSEATYESGFVIDKFPISRPNLTFSTLTVSNMSPEDSSIYLCSVEGVETQYFGPGTRLLVL.

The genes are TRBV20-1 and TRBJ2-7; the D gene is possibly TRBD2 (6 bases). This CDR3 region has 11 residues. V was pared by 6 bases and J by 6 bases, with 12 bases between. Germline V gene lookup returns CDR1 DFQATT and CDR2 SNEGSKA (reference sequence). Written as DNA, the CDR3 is TGCAGTGCCCCGGGAGAGGTCGAGCAGTACTTC. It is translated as CSAPGEVEQYF.

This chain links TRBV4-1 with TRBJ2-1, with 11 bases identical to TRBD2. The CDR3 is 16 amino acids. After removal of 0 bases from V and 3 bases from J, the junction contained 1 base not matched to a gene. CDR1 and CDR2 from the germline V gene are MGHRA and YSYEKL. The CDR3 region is CASSQDTSGGYNEQFF. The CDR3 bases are TGCGCCAGCAGCCAAGATACTAGCGGGGGCTACAATGAGCAGTTCTTC.

The CDR3 DNA reads as TGCGCCAGCAGCTCTACAGGGGGCCCGGGTCAGCCCCAGCATTTT. Protein product: CASSSTGGPGQPQHF. This chain links TRBV5-1 with TRBJ1-5; 9 bases agree with TRBD1. V dropped 3 bases and J dropped 6; count of bases not matched to a gene: 7. Germline CDR1 and CDR2: SGHRS and YFSETQ. This CDR3 is 15 amino acids long.

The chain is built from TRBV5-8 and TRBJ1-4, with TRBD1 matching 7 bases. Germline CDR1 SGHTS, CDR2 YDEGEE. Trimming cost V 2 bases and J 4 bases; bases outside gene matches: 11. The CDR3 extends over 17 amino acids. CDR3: CASSFFTSAGGNEKLFF. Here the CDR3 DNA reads TGTGCCAGCAGCTTTTTCACGTCGGCAGGGGGTAATGAAAAACTGTTTTTT.

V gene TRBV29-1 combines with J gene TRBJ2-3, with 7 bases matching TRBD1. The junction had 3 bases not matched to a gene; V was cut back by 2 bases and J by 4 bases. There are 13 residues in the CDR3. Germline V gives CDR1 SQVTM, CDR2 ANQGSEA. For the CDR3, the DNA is TGCAGCGTTGAAAAAGGGGGCTCAGATACGCAGTATTTT. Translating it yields CSVEKGGSDTQYF.